These T cell receptor beta chains were read from a single sample in a study of T cells after yellow fever vaccination. TCRdb re-called the 5' RACE reads through MiXCR, storing one row per CDR3 protein. The sample has 300,000 to 350,000 distinct CDR3 sequences, roughly 10% seen once. The material sequenced was CD4+ T cells sorted from PBMCs, taken 45 days after the yellow fever booster vaccination. The receptor set was obtained from a man aged 18 to 35 who received the YFV17D yellow fever vaccine. Both conserved end residues are part of each CDR3. A D gene is named only where the DNA matches it firmly. Some rows have no size entry. The others give once, few or many, or a class for an expanded clone.

CDR3 length	V gene	D gene	clone size	J gene	CDR3 protein	CDR3 DNA
16	TRBV5-1	NA	few	TRBJ2-3	CASSPDRRGSTDTQYF	TGCGCCAGCAGCCCGGACCGGCGGGGTAGCACAGATACGCAGTATTTT
15	TRBV9	NA	NA	TRBJ2-2	CASSVIDTYTGELFF	TGTGCCAGCAGCGTAATTGACACCTACACCGGGGAGCTGTTTTTT
12	TRBV18	NA	many	TRBJ2-1	CASSPPLNEQFF	TGTGCCAGCTCACCACCCCTCAATGAGCAGTTCTTC
14	TRBV18	NA	NA	TRBJ1-3	CASSSANSGNTIYF	TGTGCCAGCTCATCGGCCAACTCTGGAAACACCATATATTTT
13	TRBV15	NA	few	TRBJ2-4	CATSRDKQNIQYF	TGTGCCACCAGCAGAGATAAACAAAACATTCAGTACTTC
15	TRBV7-2	TRBD1	NA	TRBJ2-7	CASSFAGTGAYEQYF	TGTGCCAGCAGCTTCGCCGGGACAGGGGCCTACGAGCAGTACTTC
14	TRBV7-2	NA	few	TRBJ2-1	CASSLAPRAPEQFF	TGTGCCAGCAGCTTAGCCCCCAGGGCCCCTGAGCAGTTCTTC
13	TRBV5-5	NA	few	TRBJ2-4	CASSGDREDIQYF	TGTGCCAGCAGCGGTGACAGGGAGGACATTCAGTACTTC
17	TRBV4-1	NA	NA	TRBJ1-3	CASSPLGAGRSGNTIYF	TGCGCCAGCAGCCCCCTTGGCGCGGGAAGGTCTGGAAACACCATATATTTT
15	TRBV27	NA	few	TRBJ1-1	CASSLFGGMGTEAFF	TGTGCCAGCAGTTTATTCGGAGGGATGGGGACTGAAGCTTTCTTT
13	TRBV2	TRBD1	few	TRBJ2-5	CASTGDSQETQYF	TGTGCCAGCACAGGGGACAGCCAAGAGACCCAGTACTTC
17	TRBV4-2	NA	few	TRBJ1-4	CASSQDRVRGGGGKLFF	TGTGCCAGCAGCCAAGACAGGGTTCGGGGTGGCGGTGGAAAACTGTTTTTT
14	TRBV27	TRBD1	few	TRBJ2-7	CASRRDREYYEQYF	TGTGCCAGCAGGAGGGACAGAGAGTACTACGAGCAGTACTTC
15	TRBV5-5	TRBD2	NA	TRBJ2-1	CASSKLAGEVDEQFF	TGTGCCAGCAGCAAACTAGCGGGGGAGGTGGATGAGCAGTTCTTC
14	TRBV27	NA	many	TRBJ2-3	CASSLSASTDTQYF	TGCGCCAGCAGCTTGTCCGCCTCCACAGATACGCAGTATTTT
14	TRBV6-5	NA	few	TRBJ1-6	CASGVRGEGSTLHF	TGTGCCAGCGGGGTTAGGGGGGAAGGAAGCACCCTCCACTTT
16	TRBV7-9	NA	few	TRBJ1-5	CASSLALAGPDQPQHF	TGTGCCAGCAGCTTAGCTTTAGCAGGGCCGGATCAGCCCCAGCATTTT
14	TRBV4-1	TRBD1	NA	TRBJ2-7	CASSQNRDRVEQYF	TGCGCCAGCAGCCAAAACCGGGACAGGGTCGAGCAGTACTTC
17	TRBV7-2	NA	many	TRBJ2-3	CASSPRVALADTDTQYF	TGTGCCAGCAGCCCGAGAGTCGCCCTAGCCGACACAGATACGCAGTATTTT
14	TRBV15	TRBD1	NA	TRBJ2-5	CATSRGQGKETQYF	TGTGCCACCAGCAGAGGACAGGGCAAAGAGACCCAGTACTTC
16	TRBV27	TRBD2	few	TRBJ2-3	CASITGTSGGRDTQYF	TGTGCCAGCATCACCGGGACTAGCGGGGGGCGGGATACGCAGTATTTT
17	TRBV5-1	NA	many	TRBJ2-1	CASSLGLRRGHKNEQFF	TGCGCCAGCAGCTTGGGGCTTAGGAGGGGGCATAAAAATGAGCAGTTCTTC
15	TRBV20-1	NA	few	TRBJ1-2	CSARGGAGENYGYTF	TGCAGTGCTAGAGGCGGGGCCGGGGAAAACTATGGCTACACCTTC
16	TRBV7-2	TRBD2	few	TRBJ2-3	CASSRLGGGTTDTQYF	TGTGCCAGCTCCCGGCTCGGCGGGGGGACCACAGATACGCAGTATTTT
13	TRBV5-6	NA	NA	TRBJ1-6	CASSDYRDSPLHF	TGTGCCAGCAGCGACTACAGGGATTCACCCCTCCACTTT
14	TRBV4-1	NA	NA	TRBJ2-3	CASSQPSRPDTQYF	TGCGCCAGCAGCCAACCTTCCCGCCCAGATACGCAGTATTTT
14	TRBV20-1	NA	few	TRBJ2-5	CSATAGAVQETQYF	TGCAGTGCTACGGCAGGGGCGGTCCAAGAGACCCAGTACTTC
13	TRBV19	NA	NA	TRBJ1-1	CASSSDIWSEAFF	TGTGCCAGTAGTTCGGACATCTGGAGTGAAGCTTTCTTT